A single sample gave rise to the 15 T cell receptor beta chains below, sequenced in a study of blood T cell repertoires in COVID-19. Produced via immunoSEQ multiplex PCR; TCRdb's table is partial and in-frame only. The repertoire includes roughly 260,000 clones, 85% to 90% of them detected once, and 3% to 4.5% sits in the top ten. Material: peripheral blood. These receptors were taken from a woman aged 35 to 49 with acute or convalescent COVID-19.

This chain connects TRBV9 to TRBJ1-1; 10 bases are shared with TRBD1. Germline lookup yields CDR1 SGDLS and CDR2 YYNGEE. The CDR3 runs 16 residues. Trimming at V came to 1 base and at J to 4 bases, leaving 7 bases not matched to a gene. CDR3 amino acids: CASSVQGQGRGTEAFF. CDR3 DNA: TGTGCCAGCAGCGTACAGGGACAGGGGAGGGGCACTGAAGCTTTCTTT.

This clone was counted a single time. DNA of the CDR3: TGTGCCAGCAGACCTAGGATCGACACTGAAGCTTTCTTT. This sequence encodes CASRPRIDTEAFF. This rearrangement joins TRBV6-5 to TRBJ1-1; D call uncertain. CDR1 is MNHEY, CDR2 SVGAGI, per germline. The CDR3 is 13 residues long. Trimming pared 6 bases from V and 3 bases from J, leaving 11 bases between.

The chain has TRBV19 and TRBJ1-1; the D gene is possibly TRBD1 (5 bases). This CDR3 has 13 amino acids. The V end was cut by 5 bases, the J end by 3 bases, with 10 bases between. Germline assignment: CDR1 LNHDA and CDR2 SQIVND (reference sequence). The CDR3, as DNA: TGTGCCAGTAGTCACCGGGGGGACACTGAAGCTTTCTTT. Its protein product is CASSHRGDTEAFF.

This sequence joins TRBV5-4 and TRBJ1-5; TRBD1 matches 11 bases. Germline CDR1 SGHNT, CDR2 YYREEE (reference sequence). V was pared by 0 bases and J by 0 bases, with 8 bases of the junction left unmatched. This CDR3 has 19 amino acids. Here the CDR3 DNA reads TGTGCCAGCAGCTTGGGGGGGACAGGGGGACTAAATAGCAATCAGCCCCAGCATTTT. It specifies CASSLGGTGGLNSNQPQHF.

The chain carries TRBV9 and TRBJ2-1, with TRBD1 as a possible D gene (5 bases). Trimming removed 1 base at V and 4 bases at J, with 12 bases between. The CDR3 length is 15 residues. Germline V gene sequence: CDR1 SGDLS, CDR2 YYNGEE. The CDR3 loop reads CASSVQGSLYNEQFF. CDR3 DNA sequence: TGTGCCAGCAGCGTACAGGGTAGTCTATACAATGAGCAGTTCTTC. Together with reference TRBV9 and TRBJ2-1, the CDR3 gives the full variable domain: DSGVTQTPKHLITATGQRVTLRCSPRSGDLSVYWYQQSLDQGLQFLIQYYNGEERAKGNILERFSAQQFPDLHSELNLSSLELGDSALYFCASSVQGSLYNEQFFGPGTRLTVL.

The rearrangement links TRBV18 to TRBJ1-4; 7 nucleotides match TRBD1. This CDR3 region has 15 residues. Unmatched junction bases numbered 9, after V lost 4 bases and J lost 7 bases. Germline loops: CDR1 KGHSH, CDR2 LQKENI. The CDR3 DNA reads as TGTGCCAGCTCACAGAAGCAGGGGGTTGGTGAAAAACTGTTTTTT. Its translation is CASSQKQGVGEKLFF.

The chain uses TRBV5-1 and TRBJ2-5; D remains unclear. The CDR3 loop spans 14 amino acids. In germline, CDR1 is SGHRS, CDR2 YFSETQ. With 1 base removed from V and 3 bases from J, the gap between germline ends came to 10 bases. This chain's CDR3 is CASSLSLLKETQYF. CDR3 nucleotides: TGCGCCAGCAGCTTGAGCCTGCTTAAAGAGACCCAGTACTTC.

CDR3 loop: CASSYYTQASGSTGELFF. In DNA form, the CDR3 reads TGTGCCAGCAGCTACTATACCCAAGCGTCGGGGAGCACCGGGGAGCTGTTTTTT. V usage is TRBV5-6 and J usage is TRBJ2-2; maybe TRBD2 (5 bases). Trimming pared 3 bases from V and 4 bases from J, leaving 22 bases between. CDR1 and CDR2 (germline): SGHDT, YYEEEE. The CDR3 extends over 18 amino acids.

This chain joins TRBV3-1 (or the pseudogene TRBV3-2) and TRBJ1-6, with unresolved D. With 4 bases removed from V and 8 bases from J, the gap between germline ends came to 9 bases. CDR1 LGHDT and CDR2 YNNKEL come from the germline V gene (reference sequence). The CDR3 runs 13 residues. This CDR3 reads CASSPLPDSPLHF. The CDR3 bases are TGTGCCAGCAGCCCCCTGCCAGATTCACCCCTCCACTTT.

J is TRBJ1-2 and V is TRBV2; no firm D call. CDR3 size: 13 residues. The ends were cut back, 5 bases at V and 8 bases at J, with 15 bases in the middle. CDR1 is SNHLY and CDR2 is FYNNEI in the germline V gene. Written as DNA, the CDR3 is TGTGCCAGCAGTTGGAAAACCTCCGGGGGCTACACCTTC. Its protein is CASSWKTSGGYTF.

This chain links TRBV25-1 with TRBJ2-2; 8 bases are shared with TRBD1. This CDR3 contains 16 residues. Germline trimming cut 3 bases from V and 4 bases from J; bases unmatched to any gene: 7. Germline V gene lookup returns CDR1 MGHDK and CDR2 SYGVNS. CDR3 sequence (DNA): TGTGCCAGCAGTGACCCCGGACAGGGAGGCACCGGGGAGCTGTTTTTT. Translated: CASSDPGQGGTGELFF. Based on the CDR3 plus reference TRBV25-1 and TRBJ2-2, the full variable domain is EADIYQTPRYLVIGTGKKITLECSQTMGHDKMYWYQQDPGMELHLIHYSYGVNSTEKGDLSSESTVSRIRTEHFPLTLESARPSHTSQYLCASSDPGQGGTGELFFGEGSRLTVL.

The rearrangement joins TRBV11-2 to TRBJ1-2, with 7 bases lining up with TRBD1. The trim removed 5 bases at V and 4 bases at J, leaving 16 bases unmatched. CDR3 size: 17 residues. In germline, CDR1 is SGHAT, CDR2 FQNNGV. DNA of the CDR3: TGTGCCAGCAGCCCTAGACAGGGAATCTCGGCTACCTATGGCTACACCTTC. Its translation: CASSPRQGISATYGYTF. The entire variable domain, with the rest obtained from reference TRBV11-2 and TRBJ1-2, is as follows: EAGVAQSPRYKIIEKRQSVAFWCNPISGHATLYWYQQILGQGPKLLIQFQNNGVVDDSQLPKDRFSAERLKGVDSTLKIQPAKLEDSAVYLCASSPRQGISATYGYTFGSGTRLTVV.

J is TRBJ2-5 and V is TRBV28, with 9 bases matching TRBD2. The CDR3 is 16 amino acids. Germline lookup yields CDR1 MDHEN and CDR2 SYDVKM. Trimming took 6 bases from V and 4 from J; bases not matched to a gene: 12. In nucleotides, the CDR3 is TGTGCCAGCAGCCCCGGGACTAGCCAGCATAGAGAGACCCAGTACTTC. This codes for CASSPGTSQHRETQYF.

This chain connects TRBV9 to TRBJ2-1; 8 bases agree with TRBD2. This CDR3 contains 15 residues. Germline CDR1 is SGDLS and CDR2 is YYNGEE. V was clipped by 1 base and J by 3 bases; unmatched bases: 3. The CDR3 is CASSVQRGFYNEQFF. The CDR3 DNA reads as TGTGCCAGCAGCGTACAGCGGGGGTTCTACAATGAGCAGTTCTTC. The full variable domain, its missing parts supplied by reference TRBV9 and TRBJ2-1, is DSGVTQTPKHLITATGQRVTLRCSPRSGDLSVYWYQQSLDQGLQFLIQYYNGEERAKGNILERFSAQQFPDLHSELNLSSLELGDSALYFCASSVQRGFYNEQFFGPGTRLTVL.

The sample holds one count of this clone. The chain recombines TRBV4-2 with TRBJ2-1; 8 bases fit TRBD2. This CDR3 is built from 19 residues. Germline CDR1 reads LGHNA; CDR2 reads YNFKEQ. V gave up 0 bases and J gave up 6 bases; unmatched junction bases: 16. This CDR3 is CASSQEFGGTGGPVNEQFF. CDR3 sequence (DNA): TGTGCCAGCAGCCAAGAGTTCGGTGGGACGGGGGGGCCAGTCAATGAGCAGTTCTTC.